The rows below give T cell receptor beta chains drawn from one sample of a study of blood T cell repertoires in COVID-19. Profiled with immunoSEQ multiplex PCR; TCRdb holds only in-frame clones, not every one. The table has roughly 460,000 clones, around nine tenths seen once. Sequenced material: peripheral blood. The receptors were gathered from a young man with COVID-19, enrolled during active disease. CDR3s include the opening cysteine and the closing phenylalanine or tryptophan. The order of the fields is V gene, D gene, CDR3 length, J gene, clone size, CDR3 protein, CDR3 DNA. A D gene is named only where the DNA matches it firmly. Part of the rows lack a size; the others show once, few, many or a class for expanded clones.

TRBV5-4	TRBD1	13	TRBJ1-2	once	CASSLGQLYGYTF	TGTGCCAGCAGCCTGGGACAGCTCTATGGCTACACCTTC
TRBV5-4	TRBD1	13	TRBJ2-3	-	CASLDRGTDTQYF	TGTGCCAGCTTAGACAGGGGCACAGATACGCAGTATTTT
TRBV7-9	-	16	TRBJ2-2	-	CASSLADGDNTGELFF	TGTGCCAGCAGCTTAGCTGACGGGGATAACACCGGGGAGCTGTTTTTT
TRBV12-5	TRBD2	12	TRBJ2-5	once	CASVGGAETQYF	TGTGCTAGTGTCGGGGGGGCAGAGACCCAGTACTTC
TRBV12-5	-	11	TRBJ2-1	few	CASGLRNEQFF	TGTGCTAGTGGTCTTCGGAATGAGCAGTTCTTC
TRBV27	-	11	TRBJ2-1	-	CASSFRNEQFF	TGTGCCAGCAGTTTCCGGAATGAGCAGTTCTTC
TRBV7-9	-	14	TRBJ2-7	-	CASSLELSLNEQYF	TGTGCCAGCAGCTTAGAACTATCCCTGAACGAGCAGTACTTC
TRBV5-6	-	15	TRBJ2-1	once	CASSPRGTPYNEQFF	TGTGCCAGCAGCCCCAGGGGTACACCTTACAATGAGCAGTTCTTC
TRBV13	-	14	TRBJ1-1	-	CASSLFGGSQGAFF	TGTGCCAGCAGCTTATTTGGTGGGTCCCAGGGAGCTTTCTTT
TRBV27	TRBD1	15	TRBJ2-7	-	CASSLSGQASYEQYF	TGTGCCAGCAGTTTGTCGGGACAGGCATCCTACGAGCAGTACTTC
TRBV7-9	-	15	TRBJ2-7	-	CATQPLQLTNYEQYF	TGTGCCACCCAACCCCTACAGCTAACCAACTACGAGCAGTACTTC
TRBV28	TRBD2	15	TRBJ2-1	-	CASRSTSVAYNEQFF	TGTGCCAGCAGGTCCACTAGCGTAGCCTACAATGAGCAGTTCTTC
TRBV2	-	15	TRBJ1-5	-	CASSDSSYSNQPQHF	TGTGCCAGCAGTGATTCGTCTTATAGCAATCAGCCCCAGCATTTT
TRBV4-2	-	16	TRBJ2-7	-	CASSQGKRLIGYEQYF	TGTGCCAGCAGCCAAGGAAAGAGACTCATCGGCTACGAGCAGTACTTC
TRBV9	-	15	TRBJ1-4	once	CASSGRSGANEKLFF	TGTGCCAGCAGCGGCCGATCAGGGGCTAATGAAAAACTGTTTTTT
TRBV7-6	-	15	TRBJ1-3	-	CASSPTYRSGNTIYF	TGTGCCAGCAGCCCTACCTACAGGAGTGGAAACACCATATATTTT
TRBV2	-	11	TRBJ1-4	-	CASSDDEKLFF	TGTGCCAGCAGTGACGATGAAAAACTGTTTTTT
TRBV19	TRBD2	15	TRBJ2-1	-	CASRDTSGSPNEQFF	TGTGCCAGTAGAGATACTAGCGGGAGTCCCAATGAGCAGTTCTTC
TRBV24-1	-	14	TRBJ1-2	-	CATSDPGQSYGYTF	TGTGCCACCAGTGACCCCGGACAGTCCTATGGCTACACCTTC
TRBV14	TRBD1	16	TRBJ1-6	-	CASSQELGQGGSPLHF	TGTGCCAGCAGCCAAGAGCTCGGACAGGGAGGGTCACCCCTCCACTTT
TRBV27	TRBD2	15	TRBJ2-5	-	CASSPGLAGMETQYF	TGTGCCAGCAGCCCGGGACTAGCGGGAATGGAGACCCAGTACTTC
TRBV9	-	13	TRBJ1-6	-	CASSVGQNSPLHF	TGTGCCAGCAGCGTAGGGCAGAATTCACCCCTCCACTTT
TRBV28	-	15	TRBJ2-1	-	CASSPGGSGLGEQFF	TGTGCCAGCAGTCCCGGGGGTAGTGGGTTGGGTGAGCAGTTCTTC
TRBV10-3	TRBD1	15	TRBJ2-7	-	CAISGLDRVSYEQYF	TGTGCCATCAGTGGACTGGACAGGGTGTCCTACGAGCAGTACTTC
TRBV6-5	-	14	TRBJ2-7	-	CASSQSGFAYEQYF	TGTGCCAGCAGCCAGTCCGGGTTTGCCTACGAGCAGTACTTC